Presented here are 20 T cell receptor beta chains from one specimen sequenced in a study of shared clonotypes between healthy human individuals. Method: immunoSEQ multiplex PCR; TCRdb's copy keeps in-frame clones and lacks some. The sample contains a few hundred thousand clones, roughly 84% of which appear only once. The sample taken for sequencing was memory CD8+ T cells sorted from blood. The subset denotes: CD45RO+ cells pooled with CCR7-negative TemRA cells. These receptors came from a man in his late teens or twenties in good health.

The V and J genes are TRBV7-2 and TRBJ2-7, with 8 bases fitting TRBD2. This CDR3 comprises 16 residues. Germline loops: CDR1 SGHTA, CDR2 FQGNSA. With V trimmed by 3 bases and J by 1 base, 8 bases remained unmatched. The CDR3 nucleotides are TGTGCCAGCAGCTTTCCAAGCGGGAGAGGGTCCTACGAGCAGTACTTC. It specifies CASSFPSGRGSYEQYF.

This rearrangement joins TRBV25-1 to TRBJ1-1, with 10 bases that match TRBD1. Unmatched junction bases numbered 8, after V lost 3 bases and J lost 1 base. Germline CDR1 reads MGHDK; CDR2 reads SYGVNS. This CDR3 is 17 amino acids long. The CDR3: CASSDERDRGRNTEAFF. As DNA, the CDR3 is TGTGCCAGCAGTGATGAGAGGGACAGGGGAAGGAACACTGAAGCTTTCTTT.

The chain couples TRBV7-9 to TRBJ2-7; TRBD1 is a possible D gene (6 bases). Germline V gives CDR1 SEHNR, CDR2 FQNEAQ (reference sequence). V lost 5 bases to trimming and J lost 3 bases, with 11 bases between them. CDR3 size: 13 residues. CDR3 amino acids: CASSTRTDYEQYF. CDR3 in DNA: TGTGCCAGCAGCACTCGGACAGACTACGAGCAGTACTTC.

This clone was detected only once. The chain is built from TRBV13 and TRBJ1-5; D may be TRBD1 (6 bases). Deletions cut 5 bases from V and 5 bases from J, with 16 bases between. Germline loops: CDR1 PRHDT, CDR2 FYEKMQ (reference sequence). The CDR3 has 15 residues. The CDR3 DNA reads TGTGCCAGCAGCCAGGCCGGGGCAGGGGATCAGCCCCAGCATTTT. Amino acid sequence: CASSQAGAGDQPQHF.

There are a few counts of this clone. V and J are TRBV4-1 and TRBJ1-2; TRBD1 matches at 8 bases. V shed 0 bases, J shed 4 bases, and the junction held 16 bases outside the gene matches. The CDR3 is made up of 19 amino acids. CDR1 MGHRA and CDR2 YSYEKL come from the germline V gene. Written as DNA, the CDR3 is TGCGCCAGCAGCCAAGATCTTTTATCAGGGGGCGAACGCATCTATGGCTACACCTTC. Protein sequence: CASSQDLLSGGERIYGYTF.

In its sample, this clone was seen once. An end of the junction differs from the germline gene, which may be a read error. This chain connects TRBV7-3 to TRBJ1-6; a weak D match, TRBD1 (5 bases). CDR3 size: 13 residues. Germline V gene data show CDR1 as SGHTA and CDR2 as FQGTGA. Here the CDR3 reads CASSLRGNSPLHF. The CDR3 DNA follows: TGTGCCAGCAGTTTAAGGGGCAATTCACCCCTCCACTTT.

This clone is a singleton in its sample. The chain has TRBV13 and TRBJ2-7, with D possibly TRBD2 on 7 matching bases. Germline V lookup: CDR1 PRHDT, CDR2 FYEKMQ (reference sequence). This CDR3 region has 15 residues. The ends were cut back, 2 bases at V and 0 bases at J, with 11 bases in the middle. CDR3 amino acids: CASSLTGRVSYEQYF. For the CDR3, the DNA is TGTGCCAGCAGCTTAACAGGGAGGGTCTCCTACGAGCAGTACTTC.

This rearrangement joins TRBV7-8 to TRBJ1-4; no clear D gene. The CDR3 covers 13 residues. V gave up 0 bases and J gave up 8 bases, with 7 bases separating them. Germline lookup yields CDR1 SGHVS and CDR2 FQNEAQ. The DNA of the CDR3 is TGTGCCAGCAGCTTAGCGTTAAGGGAAAAACTGTTTTTT. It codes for CASSLALREKLFF.

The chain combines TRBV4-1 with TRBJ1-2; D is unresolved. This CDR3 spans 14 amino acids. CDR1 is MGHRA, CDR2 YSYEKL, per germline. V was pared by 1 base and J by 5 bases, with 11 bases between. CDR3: CASSQGLVGYGYTF. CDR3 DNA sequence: TGCGCCAGCAGCCAAGGGCTGGTCGGGTATGGCTACACCTTC.

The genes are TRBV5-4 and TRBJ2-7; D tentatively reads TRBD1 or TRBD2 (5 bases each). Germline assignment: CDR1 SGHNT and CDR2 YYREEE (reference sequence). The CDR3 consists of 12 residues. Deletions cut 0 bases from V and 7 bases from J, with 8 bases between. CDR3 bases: TGTGCCAGCAGCTTGGGGGGGATAGAGCAGTACTTC. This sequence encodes CASSLGGIEQYF.

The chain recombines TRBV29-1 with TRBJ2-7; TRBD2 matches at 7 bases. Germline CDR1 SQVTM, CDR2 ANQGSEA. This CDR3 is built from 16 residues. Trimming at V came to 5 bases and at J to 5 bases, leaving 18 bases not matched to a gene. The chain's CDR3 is CSVRTGGLSYSDEQYF. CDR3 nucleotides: TGCAGCGTTAGGACGGGGGGACTATCCTATTCCGACGAGCAGTACTTC.

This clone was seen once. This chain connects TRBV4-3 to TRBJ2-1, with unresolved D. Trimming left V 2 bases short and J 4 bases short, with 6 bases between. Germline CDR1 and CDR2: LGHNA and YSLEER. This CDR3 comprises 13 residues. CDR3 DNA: TGCGCCAGCAGCCAACACGGTTACAATGAGCAGTTCTTC. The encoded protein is CASSQHGYNEQFF.

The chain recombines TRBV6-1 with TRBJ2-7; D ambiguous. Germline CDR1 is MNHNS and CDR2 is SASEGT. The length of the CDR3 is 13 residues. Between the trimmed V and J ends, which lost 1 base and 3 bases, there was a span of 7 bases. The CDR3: CASSEDSHYEQYF. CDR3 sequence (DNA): TGTGCCAGCAGTGAAGACAGCCACTACGAGCAGTACTTC.

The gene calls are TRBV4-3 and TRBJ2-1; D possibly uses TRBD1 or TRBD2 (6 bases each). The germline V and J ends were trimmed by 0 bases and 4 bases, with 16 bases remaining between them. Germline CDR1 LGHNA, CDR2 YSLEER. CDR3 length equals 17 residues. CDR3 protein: CASSQEFRERGYNEQFF. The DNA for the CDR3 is TGCGCCAGCAGCCAAGAATTCCGGGAGAGGGGGTACAATGAGCAGTTCTTC.

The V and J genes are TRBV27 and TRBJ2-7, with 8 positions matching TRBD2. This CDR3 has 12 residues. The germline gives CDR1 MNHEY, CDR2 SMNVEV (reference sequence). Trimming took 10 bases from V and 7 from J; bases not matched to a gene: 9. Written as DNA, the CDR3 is TGTGCCACTCTGGGACTAGGCGGGGAGCAGTACTTC. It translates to CATLGLGGEQYF.

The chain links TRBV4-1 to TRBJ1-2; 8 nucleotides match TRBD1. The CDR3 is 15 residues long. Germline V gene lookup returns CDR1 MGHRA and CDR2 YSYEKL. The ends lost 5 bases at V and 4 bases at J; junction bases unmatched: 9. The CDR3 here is CASSERTGLFYGYTF. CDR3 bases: TGCGCCAGCAGCGAGAGGACAGGGTTGTTCTATGGCTACACCTTC.

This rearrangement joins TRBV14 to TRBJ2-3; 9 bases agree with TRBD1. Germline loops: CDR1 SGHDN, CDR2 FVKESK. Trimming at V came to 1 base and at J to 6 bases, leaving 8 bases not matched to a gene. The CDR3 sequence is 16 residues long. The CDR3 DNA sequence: TGTGCCAGCAGCCAAGGTCTGGACAGGGGCTGGGATACGCAGTATTTT. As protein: CASSQGLDRGWDTQYF.

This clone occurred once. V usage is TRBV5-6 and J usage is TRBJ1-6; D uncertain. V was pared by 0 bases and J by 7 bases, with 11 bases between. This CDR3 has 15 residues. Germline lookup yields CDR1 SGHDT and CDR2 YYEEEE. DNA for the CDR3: TGTGCCAGCAGCTTGGAGATTGGAAAAAATTCACCCCTCCACTTT. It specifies CASSLEIGKNSPLHF.

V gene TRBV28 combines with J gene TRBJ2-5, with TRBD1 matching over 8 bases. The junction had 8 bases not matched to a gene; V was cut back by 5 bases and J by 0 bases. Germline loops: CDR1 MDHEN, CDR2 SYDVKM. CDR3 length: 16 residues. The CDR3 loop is CASSPPAGGYQETQYF. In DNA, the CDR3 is TGTGCCAGCAGTCCCCCGGCAGGGGGCTACCAAGAGACCCAGTACTTC.

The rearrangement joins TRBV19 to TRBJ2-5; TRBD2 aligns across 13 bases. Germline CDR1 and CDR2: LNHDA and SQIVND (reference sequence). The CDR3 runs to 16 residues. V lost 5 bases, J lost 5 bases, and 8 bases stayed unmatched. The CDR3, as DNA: TGTGCCAGTAGTCCCAGGACTAGCGGGAGCTTGGAGACCCAGTACTTC. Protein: CASSPRTSGSLETQYF.